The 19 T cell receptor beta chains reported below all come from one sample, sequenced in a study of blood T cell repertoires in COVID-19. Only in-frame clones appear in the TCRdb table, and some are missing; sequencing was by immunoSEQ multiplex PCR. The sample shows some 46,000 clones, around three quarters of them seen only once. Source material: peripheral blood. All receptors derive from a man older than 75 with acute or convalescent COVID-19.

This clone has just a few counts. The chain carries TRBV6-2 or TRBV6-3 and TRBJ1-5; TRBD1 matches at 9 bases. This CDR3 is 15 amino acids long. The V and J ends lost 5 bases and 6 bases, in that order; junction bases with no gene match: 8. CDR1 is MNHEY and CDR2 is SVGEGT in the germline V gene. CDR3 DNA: TGTGCCAGCAGTCCCGGACAGGGGTACGCTCAGCCCCAGCATTTT. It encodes CASSPGQGYAQPQHF.

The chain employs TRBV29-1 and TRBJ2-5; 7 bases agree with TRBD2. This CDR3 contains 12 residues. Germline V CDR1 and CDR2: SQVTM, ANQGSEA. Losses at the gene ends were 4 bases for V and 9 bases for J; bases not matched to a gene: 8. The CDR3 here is CSVAEGRGAQYF. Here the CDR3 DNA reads TGCAGCGTTGCGGAGGGTCGGGGGGCCCAGTACTTC.

The CDR3 protein is CASSWAGRRETQYF. CDR3 DNA: TGTGCCAGCAGCTGGGCGGGTCGGCGGGAGACCCAGTACTTC. V usage is TRBV7-2 and J usage is TRBJ2-5, with D tentatively TRBD2 (5 bases). The CDR3 runs to 14 residues. V was clipped by 4 bases and J by 5 bases, with 14 bases between them. Per the germline V gene, CDR1 is SGHTA and CDR2 is FQGNSA.

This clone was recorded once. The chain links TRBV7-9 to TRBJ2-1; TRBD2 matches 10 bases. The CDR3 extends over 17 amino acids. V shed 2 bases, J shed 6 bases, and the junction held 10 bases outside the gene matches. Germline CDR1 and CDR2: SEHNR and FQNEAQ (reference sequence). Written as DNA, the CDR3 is TGTGCCAGCAGCTTACTTCCGAGGCTAGCGGGAGCCAATGAGCAGTTCTTC. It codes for CASSLLPRLAGANEQFF.

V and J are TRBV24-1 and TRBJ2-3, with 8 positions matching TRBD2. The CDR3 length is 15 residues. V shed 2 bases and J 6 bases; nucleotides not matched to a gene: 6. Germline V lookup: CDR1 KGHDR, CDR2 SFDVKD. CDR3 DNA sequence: TGTGCCACCAGTGATTGGGGACTAGGGGGTGATACGCAGTATTTT. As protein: CATSDWGLGGDTQYF.

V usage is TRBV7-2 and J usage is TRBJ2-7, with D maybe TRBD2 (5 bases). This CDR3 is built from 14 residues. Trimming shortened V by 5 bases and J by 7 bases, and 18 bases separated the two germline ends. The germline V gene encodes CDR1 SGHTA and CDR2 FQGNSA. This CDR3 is CASSPRGYMREQYF. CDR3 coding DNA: TGTGCCAGCAGCCCTCGGGGTTATATGAGGGAGCAGTACTTC.

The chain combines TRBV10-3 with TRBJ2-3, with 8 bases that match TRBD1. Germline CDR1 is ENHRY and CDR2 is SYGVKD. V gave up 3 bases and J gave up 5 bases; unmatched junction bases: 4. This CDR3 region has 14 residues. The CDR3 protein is CAISDQGARDTQYF. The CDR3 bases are TGTGCCATCAGTGACCAGGGGGCAAGAGATACGCAGTATTTT.

CDR3 DNA sequence: TGTGCCAGCAGTCCCCGGACAGGGGGCTACGAGCAGTACTTC. Residues: CASSPRTGGYEQYF. The chain combines TRBV27 with TRBJ2-7; 10 positions match TRBD1. The trim removed 5 bases at V and 3 bases at J, leaving 4 bases unmatched. CDR1 and CDR2 from the germline V gene are MNHEY and SMNVEV (reference sequence). The CDR3 totals 14 residues.

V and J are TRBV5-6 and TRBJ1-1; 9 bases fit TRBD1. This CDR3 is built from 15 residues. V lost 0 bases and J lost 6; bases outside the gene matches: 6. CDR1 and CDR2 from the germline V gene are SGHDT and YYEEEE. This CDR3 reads CASSLGDREVAEAFF. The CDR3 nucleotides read TGTGCCAGCAGCTTGGGGGACAGGGAGGTAGCTGAAGCTTTCTTT.

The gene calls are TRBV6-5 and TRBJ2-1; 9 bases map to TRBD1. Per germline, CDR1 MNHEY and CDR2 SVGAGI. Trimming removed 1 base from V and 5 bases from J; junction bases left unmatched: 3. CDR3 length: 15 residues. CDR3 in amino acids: CASSYWGQGNNEQFF. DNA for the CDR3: TGTGCCAGCAGTTACTGGGGACAGGGAAACAATGAGCAGTTCTTC.

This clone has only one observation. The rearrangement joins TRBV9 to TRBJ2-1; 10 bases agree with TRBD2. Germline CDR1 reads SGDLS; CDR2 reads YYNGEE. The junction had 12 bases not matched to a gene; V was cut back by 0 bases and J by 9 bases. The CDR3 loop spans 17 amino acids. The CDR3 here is CASSVERELAGRREQFF. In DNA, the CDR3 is TGTGCCAGCAGCGTAGAGAGAGAACTAGCGGGAAGGCGTGAGCAGTTCTTC.

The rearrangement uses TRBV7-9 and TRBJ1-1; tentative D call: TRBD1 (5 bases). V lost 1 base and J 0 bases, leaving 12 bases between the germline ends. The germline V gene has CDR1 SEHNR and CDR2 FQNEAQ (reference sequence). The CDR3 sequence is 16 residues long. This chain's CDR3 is CASSLVGQGMNTEAFF. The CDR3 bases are TGTGCCAGCAGCTTAGTGGGGCAAGGGATGAACACTGAAGCTTTCTTT.

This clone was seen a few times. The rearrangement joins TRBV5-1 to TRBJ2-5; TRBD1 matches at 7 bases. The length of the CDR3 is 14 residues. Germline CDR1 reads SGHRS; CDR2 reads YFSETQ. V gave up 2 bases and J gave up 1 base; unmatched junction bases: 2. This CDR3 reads CASSLEGAQETQYF. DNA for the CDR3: TGCGCCAGCAGCTTAGAGGGGGCCCAAGAGACCCAGTACTTC. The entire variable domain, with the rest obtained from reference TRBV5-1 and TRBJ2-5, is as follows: KAGVTQTPRYLIKTRGQQVTLSCSPISGHRSVSWYQQTPGQGLQFLFEYFSETQRNKGNFPGRFSGRQFSNSRSEMNVSTLELGDSALYLCASSLEGAQETQYFGPGTRLLVL.

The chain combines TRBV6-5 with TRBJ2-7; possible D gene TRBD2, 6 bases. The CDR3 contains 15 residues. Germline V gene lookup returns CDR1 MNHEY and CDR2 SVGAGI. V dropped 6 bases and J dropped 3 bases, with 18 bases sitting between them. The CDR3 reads CASSAGRGLHYEQYF. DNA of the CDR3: TGTGCCAGCAGCGCGGGACGGGGCCTCCACTACGAGCAGTACTTC.

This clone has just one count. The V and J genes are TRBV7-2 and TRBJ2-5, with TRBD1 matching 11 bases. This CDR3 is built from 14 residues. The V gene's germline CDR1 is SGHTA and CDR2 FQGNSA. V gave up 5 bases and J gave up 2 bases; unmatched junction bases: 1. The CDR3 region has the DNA TGTGCCAGCAGCGGACAGGGGGCTCAAGAGACCCAGTACTTC. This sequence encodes CASSGQGAQETQYF.

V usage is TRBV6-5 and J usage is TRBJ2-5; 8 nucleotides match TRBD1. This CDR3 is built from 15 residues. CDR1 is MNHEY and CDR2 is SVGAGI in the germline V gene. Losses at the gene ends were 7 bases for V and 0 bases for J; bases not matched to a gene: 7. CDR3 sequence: CASNSDRGYQETQYF. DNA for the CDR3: TGTGCCAGCAATTCCGACAGGGGATACCAAGAGACCCAGTACTTC.

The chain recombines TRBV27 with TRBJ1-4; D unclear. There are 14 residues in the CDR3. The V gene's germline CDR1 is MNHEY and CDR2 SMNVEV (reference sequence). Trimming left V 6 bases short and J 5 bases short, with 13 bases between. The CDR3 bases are TGTGCCAGCAGACTCGCAGGCACGAATGAAAAACTGTTTTTT. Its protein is CASRLAGTNEKLFF.

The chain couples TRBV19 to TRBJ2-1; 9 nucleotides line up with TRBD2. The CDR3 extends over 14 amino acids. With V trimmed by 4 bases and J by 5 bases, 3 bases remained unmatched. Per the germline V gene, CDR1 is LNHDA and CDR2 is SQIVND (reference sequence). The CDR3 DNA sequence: TGTGCCAGTAGTAGGCGGGAGGGGAACAATGAGCAGTTCTTC. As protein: CASSRREGNNEQFF.

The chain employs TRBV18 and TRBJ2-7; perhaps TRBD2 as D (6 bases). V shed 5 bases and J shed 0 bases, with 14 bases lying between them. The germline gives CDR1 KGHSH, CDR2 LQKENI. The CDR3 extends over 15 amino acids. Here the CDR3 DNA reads TGTGCCAGCTCAGTGAGCGGGTCGAGCTCCTACGAGCAGTACTTC. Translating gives CASSVSGSSSYEQYF.